This T cell receptor beta chain came from a study of monozygotic twins with inflammatory bowel disease. Whole-study results and caveats: The authors note that differing immunosuppressive treatments may have added variability to patient repertoires.

Investigators made cDNA in eight separate reactions per sample. TCRalpha along with TCRbeta cDNA was subjected to two nested PCRs lasting roughly 17 and 9 cycles. TCRdb derives one entry per CDR3 protein from the 5' RACE reads, leaving out DNA. The table lists roughly 150,000 distinct CDR3 sequences, with roughly 2.5% in the top ten. The CDR3 totals 14 residues. CDR1 is GTSNPN, CDR2 SVGIG, per germline (reference sequence). On this clonotype: Antigen: not known.

The chain has TRBV30 and TRBJ2-1; the D call of TRBD1 rests on TCRdb alone, since no DNA is present to check it. This clonotype originated in a human donor with ulcerative colitis or Crohn's disease, or a healthy co-twin of an affected twin (not recorded which). The sequencing sample was made of blood. This CDR3 is CACQTDRRYNEQFF.